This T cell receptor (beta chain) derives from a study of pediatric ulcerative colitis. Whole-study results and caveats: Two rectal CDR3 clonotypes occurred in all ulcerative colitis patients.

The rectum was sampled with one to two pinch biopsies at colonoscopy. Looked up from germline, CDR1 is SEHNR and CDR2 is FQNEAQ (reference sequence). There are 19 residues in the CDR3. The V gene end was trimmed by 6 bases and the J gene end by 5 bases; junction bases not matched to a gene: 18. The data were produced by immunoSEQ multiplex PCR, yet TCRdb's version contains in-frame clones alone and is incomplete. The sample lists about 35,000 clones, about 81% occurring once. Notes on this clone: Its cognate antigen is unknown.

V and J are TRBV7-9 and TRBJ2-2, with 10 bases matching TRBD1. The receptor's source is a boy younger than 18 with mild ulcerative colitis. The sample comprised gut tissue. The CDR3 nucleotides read TGTGCCAGCAGTTCCCGGGACAGGGGAATCCGGGGTAGGACCGGGGAGCTGTTTTTT. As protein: CASSSRDRGIRGRTGELFF.